Below are 15 T cell receptor beta chains sequenced from a single sample in a study of memory B cells and T cells in multiple sclerosis. These receptors' antigens are unknown. Here immunoSEQ multiplex PCR was the method, and the copy in TCRdb shows in-frame clones only, minus some. The data show about 42,000 clones, over 75% seen once. Separate sequencing covered autoproliferating (CFSE-dim) and non-proliferating (CFSE-high) T cells from stimulus-free culture. Replicate wells were pooled after 7 days of stimulus-free culture of some 55 million CFSE-labeled PBMCs. Sequencing was done on a sample of PBMCs from blood kept in culture. These receptors originate from a human donor with multiple sclerosis.

This sequence joins TRBV5-1 and TRBJ2-7; 8 bases fit TRBD1. V trimming: 4 bases; J trimming: 4 bases; junction bases outside the gene matches: 10. Germline lookup yields CDR1 SGHRS and CDR2 YFSETQ. This CDR3 comprises 15 residues. CDR3 nucleotides: TGCGCCAGCAGCATTTTGGACAGGGAGGTGTACGAGCAGTACTTC. Its translation: CASSILDREVYEQYF.

The chain employs TRBV6-1 and TRBJ2-7; 8 bases map to TRBD2. The CDR3 consists of 15 residues. Trimming at V came to 3 bases and at J to 7 bases, leaving 11 bases not matched to a gene. Per the germline V gene, CDR1 is MNHNS and CDR2 is SASEGT. CDR3 amino acids: CASSEELNREGEQYF. CDR3 bases: TGTGCCAGCAGTGAGGAGCTAAACCGGGAGGGAGAGCAGTACTTC.

The genes are TRBV10-3 and TRBJ2-7; 9 bases agree with TRBD1. Germline V gene sequence: CDR1 ENHRY, CDR2 SYGVKD. V shed 2 bases and J 3 bases; nucleotides not matched to a gene: 5. This CDR3 has 15 amino acids. The CDR3 DNA is TGTGCCATCAGTGAGCCGGGACAGGGCGACTACGAGCAGTACTTC. Protein sequence: CAISEPGQGDYEQYF.

The chain couples TRBV6-1 to TRBJ2-1, with 8 bases identical to TRBD2. V shed 6 bases, J shed 9 bases, and the junction held 4 bases outside the gene matches. The CDR3 totals 12 residues. Germline assignment: CDR1 MNHNS and CDR2 SASEGT. The CDR3 bases are TGTGCCAGCAGACCCACTAGCGGTGAGCAGTTCTTC. Protein: CASRPTSGEQFF.

This sequence joins TRBV11-3 and TRBJ2-5; 13 bases are shared with TRBD2. The germline V gene encodes CDR1 SGHNT and CDR2 YENEEA. The J segment lost 11 bases and the V segment lost 5 bases, leaving 8 bases of the junction unmatched. The CDR3 is 14 amino acids. CDR3 loop: CASSDRTSGGQQYF. Here the CDR3 DNA reads TGTGCCAGCAGCGACCGGACTAGCGGGGGCCAGCAGTACTTC. The variable domain in full, with the rest retrieved from reference TRBV11-3 and TRBJ2-5, is EAGVVQSPRYKIIEKKQPVAFWCNPISGHNTLYWYLQNLGQGPELLIRYENEEAVDDSQLPKDRFSAERLKGVDSTLKIQPAELGDSAVYLCASSDRTSGGQQYFGPGTRLLVL.

The chain joins TRBV5-4 to TRBJ1-1; D gene ambiguous. Between the trimmed V and J ends, which lost 1 base and 0 bases, there was a span of 4 bases. In germline, CDR1 is SGHNT, CDR2 YYREEE (reference sequence). The CDR3 is 13 amino acids. CDR3 bases: TGTGCCAGCAGCTTGCAGATGAACACTGAAGCTTTCTTT. This sequence encodes CASSLQMNTEAFF.

The V and J genes are TRBV28 and TRBJ2-3; the match to TRBD2 covers 7 bases. The trim removed 2 bases at V and 2 bases at J, leaving 13 bases unmatched. The length of the CDR3 is 18 residues. Germline V lookup: CDR1 MDHEN, CDR2 SYDVKM. CDR3 in amino acids: CASSLLPQTSLNTDTQYF. The CDR3 nucleotides are TGTGCCAGCAGTTTACTTCCGCAGACTAGCCTAAACACAGATACGCAGTATTTT. Together with reference TRBV28 and TRBJ2-3, the CDR3 gives the full variable domain: DVKVTQSSRYLVKRTGEKVFLECVQDMDHENMFWYRQDPGLGLRLIYFSYDVKMKEKGDIPEGYSVSREKKERFSLILESASTNQTSMYLCASSLLPQTSLNTDTQYFGPGTRLTVL.

This clone was observed a few times. This chain links TRBV7-2 with TRBJ2-7; D is possibly TRBD2 (6 bases). Germline values: CDR1 SGHTA, CDR2 FQGNSA. The CDR3 is 12 residues long. V was trimmed by 5 bases and J by 6 bases, leaving 11 bases between them. DNA for the CDR3: TGTGCCAGCAGCCTACTCGGGGGCGAGCAGTACTTC. Its translation is CASSLLGGEQYF. The full variable domain, with the rest looked up from reference TRBV7-2 and TRBJ2-7, is GAGVSQSPSNKVTEKGKDVELRCDPISGHTALYWYRQSLGQGLEFLIYFQGNSAPDKSGLPSDRFSAERTGGSVSTLTIQRTQQEDSAVYLCASSLLGGEQYFGPGTRLTVT.

CDR3 DNA sequence: TGTGCCAGCAGCTTGGGTCAAAGGGTAGGGGGCAATCAGCCCCAGCATTTT. It specifies CASSLGQRVGGNQPQHF. The chain is built from TRBV5-5 and TRBJ1-5; maybe TRBD1 (5 bases). The CDR3 covers 17 residues. Germline-derived CDR1 and CDR2 are SGHKS and YYEKEE (reference sequence). The V gene lost 0 bases and the J gene lost 2 bases, with 15 bases spanning the gap.

The chain couples TRBV5-1 to TRBJ1-5, with TRBD1 matching over 9 bases. Looked up from germline, CDR1 is SGHRS and CDR2 is YFSETQ. V gave up 1 base and J gave up 5 bases; unmatched junction bases: 13. The CDR3 has 18 residues. The CDR3 here is CASSLPLGGQGRDQPQHF. The CDR3 nucleotides are TGCGCCAGCAGCTTGCCCTTGGGGGGACAGGGTCGTGATCAGCCCCAGCATTTT.

This clone was observed a single time. The chain links TRBV11-2 to TRBJ1-1, with 9 bases that match TRBD1. Germline V gene lookup returns CDR1 SGHAT and CDR2 FQNNGV. This CDR3 is built from 14 residues. V trimming: 4 bases; J trimming: 5 bases; junction bases outside the gene matches: 5. This CDR3 reads CASSSQGAGTEAFF. CDR3 coding DNA: TGTGCCAGCAGCTCACAGGGGGCAGGGACTGAAGCTTTCTTT. The whole variable domain, remainder taken from reference TRBV11-2 and TRBJ1-1, is EAGVAQSPRYKIIEKRQSVAFWCNPISGHATLYWYQQILGQGPKLLIQFQNNGVVDDSQLPKDRFSAERLKGVDSTLKIQPAKLEDSAVYLCASSSQGAGTEAFFGQGTRLTVV.

The V call is TRBV7-2, the J call TRBJ2-5; TRBD1 matches at 8 bases. Germline V lookup: CDR1 SGHTA, CDR2 FQGNSA. The trim removed 1 base at V and 6 bases at J, leaving 13 bases unmatched. The CDR3 covers 17 residues. CDR3 sequence reads: CASSLVSTPGGWKTQYF. In DNA form, the CDR3 reads TGTGCCAGCAGCTTAGTTAGCACTCCAGGGGGCTGGAAGACCCAGTACTTC.

The CDR3 region has the DNA TGCGCCAGCAGCCAGAGGACAGGGGGCGTCTATGGCTACACCTTC. This sequence encodes CASSQRTGGVYGYTF. V usage is TRBV4-1 and J usage is TRBJ1-2; 11 bases line up with TRBD1. The CDR3 is 15 amino acids. Germline V gene lookup returns CDR1 MGHRA and CDR2 YSYEKL. V shed 3 bases and J 4 bases; nucleotides not matched to a gene: 4.

This chain joins TRBV19 and TRBJ2-1; D remains ambiguous. The CDR3 is 11 amino acids. V dropped 6 bases and J dropped 7 bases, with 7 bases sitting between them. CDR1 LNHDA and CDR2 SQIVND come from the germline V gene (reference sequence). In DNA form, the CDR3 reads TGTGCCAGTAGATGGGGTAATGAGCAGTTCTTC. Residues: CASRWGNEQFF.

The rearrangement uses TRBV27 and TRBJ2-7, with a possible D match to TRBD2 (5 bases). Germline CDR1 reads MNHEY; CDR2 reads SMNVEV (reference sequence). The CDR3 has 14 residues. V lost 2 bases, J lost 5 bases, and 13 bases lay in between. The CDR3 reads CASSLSLAYHEQYF. The CDR3 nucleotides are TGTGCCAGCAGTTTAAGCCTAGCCTACCACGAGCAGTACTTC.